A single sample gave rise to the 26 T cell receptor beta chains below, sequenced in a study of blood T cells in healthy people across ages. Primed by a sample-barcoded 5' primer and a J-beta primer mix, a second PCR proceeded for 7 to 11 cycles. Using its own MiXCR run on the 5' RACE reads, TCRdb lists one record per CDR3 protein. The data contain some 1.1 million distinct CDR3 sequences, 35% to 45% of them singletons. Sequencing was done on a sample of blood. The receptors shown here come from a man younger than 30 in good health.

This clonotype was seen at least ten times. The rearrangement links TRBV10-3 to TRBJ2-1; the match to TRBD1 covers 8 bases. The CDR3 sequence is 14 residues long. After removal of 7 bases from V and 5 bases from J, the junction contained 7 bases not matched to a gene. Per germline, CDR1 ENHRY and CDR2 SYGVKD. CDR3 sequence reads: CAINPGGIDNEQFF. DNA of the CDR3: TGTGCCATCAATCCAGGGGGCATCGACAATGAGCAGTTCTTC.

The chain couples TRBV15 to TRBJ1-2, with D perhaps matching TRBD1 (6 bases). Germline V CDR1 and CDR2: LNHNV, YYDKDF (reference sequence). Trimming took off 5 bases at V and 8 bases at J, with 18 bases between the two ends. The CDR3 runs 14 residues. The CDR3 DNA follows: TGTGCCACCAGCCCTAACAGGGAATATAGAGGCTACACCTTC. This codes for CATSPNREYRGYTF.

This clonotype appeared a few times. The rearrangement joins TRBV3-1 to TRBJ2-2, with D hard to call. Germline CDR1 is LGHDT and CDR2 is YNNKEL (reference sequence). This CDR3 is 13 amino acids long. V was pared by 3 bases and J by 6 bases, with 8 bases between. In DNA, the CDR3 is TGTGCCAGCAGCCAGAAGGGTGCCGGGGAGCTGTTTTTT. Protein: CASSQKGAGELFF.

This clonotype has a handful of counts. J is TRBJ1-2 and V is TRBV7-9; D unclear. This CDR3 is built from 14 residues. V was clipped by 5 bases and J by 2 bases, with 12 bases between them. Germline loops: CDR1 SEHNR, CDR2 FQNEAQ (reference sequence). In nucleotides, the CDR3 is TGTGCCAGCAGCCCGTCCCAAATAAACTATGGCTACACCTTC. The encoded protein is CASSPSQINYGYTF.

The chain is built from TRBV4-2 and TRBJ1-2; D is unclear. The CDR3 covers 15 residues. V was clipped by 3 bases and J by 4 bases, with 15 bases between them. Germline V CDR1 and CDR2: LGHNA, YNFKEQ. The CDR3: CASSQGVRAFYGYTF. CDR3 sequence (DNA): TGTGCCAGCAGCCAGGGTGTTCGGGCCTTCTATGGCTACACCTTC.

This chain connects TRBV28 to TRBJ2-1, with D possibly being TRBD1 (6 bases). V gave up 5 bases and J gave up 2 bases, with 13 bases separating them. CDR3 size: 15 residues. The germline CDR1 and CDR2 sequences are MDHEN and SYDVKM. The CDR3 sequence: CASSLGQRTYNEQFF. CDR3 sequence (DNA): TGTGCCAGCAGTCTAGGACAGAGGACCTACAATGAGCAGTTCTTC.

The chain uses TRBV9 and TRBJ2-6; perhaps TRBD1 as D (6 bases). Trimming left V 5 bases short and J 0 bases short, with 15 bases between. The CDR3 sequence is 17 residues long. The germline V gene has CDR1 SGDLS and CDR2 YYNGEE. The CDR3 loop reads CASRGQRKSSGANVLTF. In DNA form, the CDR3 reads TGTGCCAGCAGAGGACAGAGGAAAAGCTCTGGGGCCAACGTCCTGACTTTC.

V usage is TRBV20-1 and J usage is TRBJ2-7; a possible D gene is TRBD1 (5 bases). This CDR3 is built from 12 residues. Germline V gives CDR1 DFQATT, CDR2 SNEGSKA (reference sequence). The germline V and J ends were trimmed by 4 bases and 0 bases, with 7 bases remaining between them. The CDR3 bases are TGCAGTGCTAATCAGGGCTCCTACGAGCAGTACTTC. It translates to CSANQGSYEQYF.

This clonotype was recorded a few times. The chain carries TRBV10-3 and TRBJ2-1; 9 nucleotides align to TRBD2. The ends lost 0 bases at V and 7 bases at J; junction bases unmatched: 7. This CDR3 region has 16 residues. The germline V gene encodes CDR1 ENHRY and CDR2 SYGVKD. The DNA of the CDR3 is TGTGCCATCAGTGAGTCCCGCGGGGGGGCCCCAAATGAGCAGTTCTTC. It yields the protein CAISESRGGAPNEQFF.

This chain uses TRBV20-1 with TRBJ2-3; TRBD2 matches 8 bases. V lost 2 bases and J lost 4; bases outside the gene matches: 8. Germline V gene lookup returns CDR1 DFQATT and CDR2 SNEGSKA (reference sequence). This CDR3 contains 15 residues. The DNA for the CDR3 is TGCAGTGCTAGAAAGGGACTAGGTTTCCCAGATACGCAGTATTTT. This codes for CSARKGLGFPDTQYF.

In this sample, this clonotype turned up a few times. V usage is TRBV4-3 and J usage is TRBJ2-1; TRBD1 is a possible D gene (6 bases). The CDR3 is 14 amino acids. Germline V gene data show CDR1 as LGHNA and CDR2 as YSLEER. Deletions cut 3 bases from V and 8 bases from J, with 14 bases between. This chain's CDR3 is CASSHLTGSYEQFF. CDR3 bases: TGCGCCAGCAGCCATCTGACAGGTTCATATGAGCAGTTCTTC.

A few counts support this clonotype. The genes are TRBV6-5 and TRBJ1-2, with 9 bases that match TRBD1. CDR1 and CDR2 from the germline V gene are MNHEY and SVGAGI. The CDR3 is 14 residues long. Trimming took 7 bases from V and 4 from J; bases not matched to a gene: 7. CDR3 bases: TGTGCCAGCACCTCTCCGGGACAGGGCTATGGCTACACCTTC. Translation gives CASTSPGQGYGYTF.

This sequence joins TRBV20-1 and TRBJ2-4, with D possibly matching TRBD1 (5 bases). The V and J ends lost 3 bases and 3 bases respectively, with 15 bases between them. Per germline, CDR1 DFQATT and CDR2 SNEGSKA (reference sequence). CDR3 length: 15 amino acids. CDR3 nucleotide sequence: TGCAGTGCTAGGGGGCAATTTGATGGCAAAAACATTCAGTACTTC. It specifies CSARGQFDGKNIQYF.

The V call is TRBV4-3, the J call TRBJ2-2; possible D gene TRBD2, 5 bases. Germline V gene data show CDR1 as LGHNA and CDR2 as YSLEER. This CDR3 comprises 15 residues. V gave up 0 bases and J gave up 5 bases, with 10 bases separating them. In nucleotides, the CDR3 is TGCGCCAGCAGCCAAGAAGACGGGGAAACCGGGGAGCTGTTTTTT. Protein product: CASSQEDGETGELFF.

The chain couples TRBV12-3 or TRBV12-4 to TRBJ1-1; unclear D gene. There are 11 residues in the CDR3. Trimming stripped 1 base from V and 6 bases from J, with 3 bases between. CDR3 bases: TGTGCCAGCAGTTTAGTCTCTGAAGCTTTCTTT. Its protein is CASSLVSEAFF.

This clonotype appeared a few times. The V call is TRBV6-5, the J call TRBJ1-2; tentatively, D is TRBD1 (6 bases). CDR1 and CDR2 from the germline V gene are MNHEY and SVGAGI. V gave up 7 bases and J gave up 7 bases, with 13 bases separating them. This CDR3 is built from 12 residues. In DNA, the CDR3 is TGTGCCAGCACCACAGGGTCGGCTGGCTACACCTTC. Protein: CASTTGSAGYTF.

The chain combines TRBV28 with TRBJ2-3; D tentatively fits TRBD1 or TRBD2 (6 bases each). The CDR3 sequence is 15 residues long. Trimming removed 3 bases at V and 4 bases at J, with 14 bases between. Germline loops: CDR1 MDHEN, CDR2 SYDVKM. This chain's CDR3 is CASSFNGGQADTQYF. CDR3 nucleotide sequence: TGTGCCAGCAGTTTCAATGGGGGGCAAGCAGATACGCAGTATTTT.

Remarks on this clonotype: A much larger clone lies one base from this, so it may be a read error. CDR3: CASSLFRLDGQFF. The CDR3 DNA follows: TGCGCCAGCAGCTTATTTAGGCTCGATGGGCAGTTCTTC. The rearrangement joins TRBV5-1 to TRBJ2-1, with unresolved D. The length of the CDR3 is 13 residues. The V end was cut by 2 bases, the J end by 12 bases, with 15 bases between. From germline, CDR1 is SGHRS and CDR2 YFSETQ.

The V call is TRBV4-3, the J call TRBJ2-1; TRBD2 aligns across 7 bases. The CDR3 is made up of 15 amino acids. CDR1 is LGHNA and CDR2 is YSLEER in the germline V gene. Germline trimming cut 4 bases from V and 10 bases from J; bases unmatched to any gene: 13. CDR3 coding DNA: TGCGCCAGCAGCCCCCAATCGGGGGGTACCTACGAGCAGTTCTTC. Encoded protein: CASSPQSGGTYEQFF.

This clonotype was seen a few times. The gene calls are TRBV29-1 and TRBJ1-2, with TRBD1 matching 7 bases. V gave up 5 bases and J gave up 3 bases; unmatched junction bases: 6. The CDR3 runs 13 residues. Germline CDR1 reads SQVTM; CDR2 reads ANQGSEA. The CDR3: CSVQGGDDYGYTF. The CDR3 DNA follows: TGCAGCGTTCAAGGGGGCGACGACTATGGCTACACCTTC.

The CDR3 here is CASSLTPGQINYGYTF. Here the CDR3 DNA reads TGTGCCAGCAGCCTGACTCCGGGACAAATAAACTATGGCTACACCTTC. The rearrangement uses TRBV9 and TRBJ1-2; perhaps TRBD1 as D (6 bases). Germline CDR1 and CDR2: SGDLS and YYNGEE. V lost 4 bases, J lost 2 bases, and 18 bases lay in between. This CDR3 is built from 16 residues.

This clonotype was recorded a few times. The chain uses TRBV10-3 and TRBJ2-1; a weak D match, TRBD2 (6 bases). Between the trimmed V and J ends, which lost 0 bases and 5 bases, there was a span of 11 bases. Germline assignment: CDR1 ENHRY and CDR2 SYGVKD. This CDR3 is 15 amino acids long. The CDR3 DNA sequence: TGTGCCATCAGTGAGTCGGCGCGGGGCGACAATGAGCAGTTCTTC. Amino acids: CAISESARGDNEQFF.

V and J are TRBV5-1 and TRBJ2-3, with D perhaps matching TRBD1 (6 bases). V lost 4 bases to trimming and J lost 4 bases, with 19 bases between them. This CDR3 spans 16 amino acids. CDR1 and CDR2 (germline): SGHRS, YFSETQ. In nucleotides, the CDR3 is TGCGCCAGCAGCCCCGAGGTGGGGGCGAGCGCAGATACGCAGTATTTT. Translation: CASSPEVGASADTQYF.

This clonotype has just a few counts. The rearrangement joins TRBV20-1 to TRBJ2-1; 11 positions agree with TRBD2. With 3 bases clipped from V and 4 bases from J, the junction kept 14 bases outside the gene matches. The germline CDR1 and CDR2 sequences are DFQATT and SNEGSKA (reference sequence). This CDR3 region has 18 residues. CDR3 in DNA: TGCAGTGCTAGTCGGGGCCTAGCGGGGGGACGAAGATACAATGAGCAGTTCTTC. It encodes CSASRGLAGGRRYNEQFF.

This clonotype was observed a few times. CDR3 nucleotides: TGTGCTAGTGGCCGAGGATCCGGGACATCAGCTAACTATGGCTACACCTTC. Protein sequence: CASGRGSGTSANYGYTF. The chain couples TRBV12-5 to TRBJ1-2; D is possibly TRBD1 (6 bases). This CDR3 region has 17 residues. The V gene lost 6 bases and the J gene lost 0 bases, with 20 bases spanning the gap. Germline loops: CDR1 LGHNT, CDR2 FRNRAP.

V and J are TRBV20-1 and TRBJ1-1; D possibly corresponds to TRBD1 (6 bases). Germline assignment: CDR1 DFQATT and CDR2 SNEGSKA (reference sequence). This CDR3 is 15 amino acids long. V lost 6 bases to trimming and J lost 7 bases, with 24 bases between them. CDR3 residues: CSATDPGGPLIEAFF. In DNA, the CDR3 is TGCAGTGCAACTGACCCCGGGGGGCCCCTAATTGAAGCTTTCTTT.